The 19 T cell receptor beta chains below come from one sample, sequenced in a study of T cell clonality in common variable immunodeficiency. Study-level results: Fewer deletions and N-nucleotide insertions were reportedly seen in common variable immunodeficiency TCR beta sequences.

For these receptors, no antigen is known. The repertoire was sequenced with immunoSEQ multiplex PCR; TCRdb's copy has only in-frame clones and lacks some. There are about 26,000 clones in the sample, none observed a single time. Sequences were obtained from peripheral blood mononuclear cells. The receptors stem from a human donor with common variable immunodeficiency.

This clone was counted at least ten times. CDR3 sequence: CASRPGQEAFF. CDR3 DNA, as far as it was read: TGTGCCAGCAGGCCGGGACAGGAA. The chain combines TRBV2 with TRBJ1-1; 7 bases match TRBD1. The read terminates 3 residues ahead of where the CDR3 ends, so the germline J gene completes it. Germline lookup yields CDR1 SNHLY and CDR2 FYNNEI. This CDR3 region has 11 residues. The full variable domain, completed using reference TRBV2 and TRBJ1-1, is EPEVTQTPSHQVTQMGQEVILRCVPISNHLYFYWYRQILGQKVEFLVSFYNNEISEKSEIFDDQFSVERPDGSNFTLKIRSTKLEDSAMYFCASRPGQEAFFGQGTRLTVV.

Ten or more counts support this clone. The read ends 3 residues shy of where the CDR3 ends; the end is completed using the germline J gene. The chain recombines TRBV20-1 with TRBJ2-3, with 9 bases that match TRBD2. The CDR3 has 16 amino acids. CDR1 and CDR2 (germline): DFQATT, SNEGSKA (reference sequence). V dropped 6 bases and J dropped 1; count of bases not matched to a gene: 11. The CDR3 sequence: CSAAGGPIGGTDTQYF. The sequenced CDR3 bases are TGCAGTGCCGCGGGGGGGCCGATTGGTGGCACAGATACG.

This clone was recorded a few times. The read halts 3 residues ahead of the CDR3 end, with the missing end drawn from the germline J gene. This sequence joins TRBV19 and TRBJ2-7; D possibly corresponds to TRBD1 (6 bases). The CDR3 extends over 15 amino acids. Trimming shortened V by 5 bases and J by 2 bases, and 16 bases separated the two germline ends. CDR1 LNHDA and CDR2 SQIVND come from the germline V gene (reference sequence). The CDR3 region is CASSLRRAGAYEQYF. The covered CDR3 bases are TGTGCCAGTAGTCTTCGTAGGGCAGGGGCCTACGAG. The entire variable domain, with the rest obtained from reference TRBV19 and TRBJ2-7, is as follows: DGGITQSPKYLFRKEGQNVTLSCEQNLNHDAMYWYRQDPGQGLRLIYYSQIVNDFQKGDIAEGYSVSREKKESFPLTVTSAQKNPTAFYLCASSLRRAGAYEQYFGPGTRLTVT.

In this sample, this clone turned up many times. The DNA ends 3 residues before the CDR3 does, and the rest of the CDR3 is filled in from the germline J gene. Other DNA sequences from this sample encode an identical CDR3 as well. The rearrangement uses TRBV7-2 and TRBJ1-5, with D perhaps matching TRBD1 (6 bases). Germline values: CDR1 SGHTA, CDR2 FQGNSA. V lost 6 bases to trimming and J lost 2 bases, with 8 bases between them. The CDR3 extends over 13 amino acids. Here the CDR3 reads CASSRQGNQPQHF. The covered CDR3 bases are TGTGCCAGCAGTAGACAGGGCAATCAGCCC.

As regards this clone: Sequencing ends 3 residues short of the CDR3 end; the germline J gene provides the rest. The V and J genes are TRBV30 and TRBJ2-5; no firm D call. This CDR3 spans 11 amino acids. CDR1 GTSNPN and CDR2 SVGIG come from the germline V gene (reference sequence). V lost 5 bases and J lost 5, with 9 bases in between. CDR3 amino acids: CAWASLETQYF. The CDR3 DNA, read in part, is TGTGCCTGGGCGTCACTGGAGACC.

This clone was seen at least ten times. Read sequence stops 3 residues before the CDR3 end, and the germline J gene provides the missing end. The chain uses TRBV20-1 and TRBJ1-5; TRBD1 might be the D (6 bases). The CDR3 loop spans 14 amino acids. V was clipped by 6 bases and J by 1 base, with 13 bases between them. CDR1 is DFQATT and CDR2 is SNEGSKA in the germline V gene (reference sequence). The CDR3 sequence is CSAGGQGSNQPQHF. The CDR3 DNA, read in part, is TGCAGTGCCGGGGGGCAGGGCAGCAATCAGCCC.

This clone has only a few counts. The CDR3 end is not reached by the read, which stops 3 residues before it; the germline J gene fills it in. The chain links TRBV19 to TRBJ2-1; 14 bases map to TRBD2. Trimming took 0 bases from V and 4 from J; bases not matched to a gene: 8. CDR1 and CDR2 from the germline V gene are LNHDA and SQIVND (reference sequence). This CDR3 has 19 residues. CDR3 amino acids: CASSIDGTSGRGGYNEQFF. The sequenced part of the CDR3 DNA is TGTGCCAGTAGTATAGATGGGACTAGCGGGAGAGGGGGGTACAATGAG.

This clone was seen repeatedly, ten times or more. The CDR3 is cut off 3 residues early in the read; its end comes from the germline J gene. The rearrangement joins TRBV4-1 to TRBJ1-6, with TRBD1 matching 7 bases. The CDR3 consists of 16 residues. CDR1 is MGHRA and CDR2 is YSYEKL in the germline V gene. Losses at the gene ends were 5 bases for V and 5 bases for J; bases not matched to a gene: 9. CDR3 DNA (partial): TGCGCCAGCAGCGTGTCGGGACAGAAGAATAATTCACCC. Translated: CASSVSGQKNNSP. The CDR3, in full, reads CASSVSGQKNNSPLHF.

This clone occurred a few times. The part of the CDR3 DNA that was read is TGTGCCAGTAGTATACCAGCAGGGGCTAACTATGGC. This sequence encodes CASSIPAGANYG. The whole CDR3 is CASSIPAGANYGYTF. This chain connects TRBV19 to TRBJ1-2; perhaps TRBD1 as D (6 bases). The CDR3 goes on 3 residues after the read ends, and that part is filled in from the germline J gene. From germline, CDR1 is LNHDA and CDR2 SQIVND (reference sequence). With 2 bases removed from V and 0 bases from J, the gap between germline ends came to 10 bases. This CDR3 is 15 amino acids long.

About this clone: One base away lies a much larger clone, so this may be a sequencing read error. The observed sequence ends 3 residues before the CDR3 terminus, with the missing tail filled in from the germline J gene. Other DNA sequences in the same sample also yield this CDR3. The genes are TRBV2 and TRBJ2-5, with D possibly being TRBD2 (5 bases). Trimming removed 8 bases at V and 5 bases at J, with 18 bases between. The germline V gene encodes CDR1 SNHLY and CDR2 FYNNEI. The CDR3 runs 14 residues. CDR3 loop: CASQEGLVLETQYF. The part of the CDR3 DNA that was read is TGTGCCAGCCAGGAAGGACTGGTCCTGGAGACC.

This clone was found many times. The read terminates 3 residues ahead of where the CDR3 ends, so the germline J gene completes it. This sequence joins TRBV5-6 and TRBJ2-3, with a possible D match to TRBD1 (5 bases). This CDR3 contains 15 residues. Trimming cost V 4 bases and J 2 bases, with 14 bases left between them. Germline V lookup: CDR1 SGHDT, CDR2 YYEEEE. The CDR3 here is CASSPTGKLTDTQYF. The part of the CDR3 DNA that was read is TGTGCCAGCAGCCCCACAGGAAAACTCACAGATACG. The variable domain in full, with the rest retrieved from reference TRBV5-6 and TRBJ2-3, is DAGVTQSPTHLIKTRGQQVTLRCSPKSGHDTVSWYQQALGQGPQFIFQYYEEEERQRGNFPDRFSGHQFPNYSSELNVNALLLGDSALYLCASSPTGKLTDTQYFGPGTRLTVL.

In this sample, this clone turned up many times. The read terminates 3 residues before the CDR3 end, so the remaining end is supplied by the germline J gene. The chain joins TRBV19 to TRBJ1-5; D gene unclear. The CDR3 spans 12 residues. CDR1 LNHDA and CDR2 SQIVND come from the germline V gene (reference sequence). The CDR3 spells CASRERRGPQHF. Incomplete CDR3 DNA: TGTGCCAGTAGAGAGAGGCGGGGACCC.

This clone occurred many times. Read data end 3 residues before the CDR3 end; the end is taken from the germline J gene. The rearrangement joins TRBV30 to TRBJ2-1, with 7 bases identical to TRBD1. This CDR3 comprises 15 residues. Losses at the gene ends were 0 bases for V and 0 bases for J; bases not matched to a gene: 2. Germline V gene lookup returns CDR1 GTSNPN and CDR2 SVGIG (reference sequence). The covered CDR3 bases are TGTGCCTGGAGTGTAGGGACAGCCTCCTACAATGAG. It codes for CAWSVGTASYNE. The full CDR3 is CAWSVGTASYNEQFF.

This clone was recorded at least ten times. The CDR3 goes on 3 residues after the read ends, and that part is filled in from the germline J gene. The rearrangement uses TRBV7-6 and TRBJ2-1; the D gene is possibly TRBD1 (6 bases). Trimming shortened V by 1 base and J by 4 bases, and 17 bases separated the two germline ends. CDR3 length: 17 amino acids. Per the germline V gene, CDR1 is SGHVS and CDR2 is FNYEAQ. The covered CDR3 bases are TGTGCCAGCAGCTTAGGGGGGCGGAGCGGCCGATACAATGAG. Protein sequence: CASSLGGRSGRYNE. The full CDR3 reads CASSLGGRSGRYNEQFF.

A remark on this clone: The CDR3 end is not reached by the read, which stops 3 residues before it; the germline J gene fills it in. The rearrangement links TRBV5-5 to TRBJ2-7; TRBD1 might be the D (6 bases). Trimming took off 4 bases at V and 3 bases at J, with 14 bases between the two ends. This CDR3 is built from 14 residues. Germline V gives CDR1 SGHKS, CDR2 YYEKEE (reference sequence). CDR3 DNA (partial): TGTGCCAGCAGCGCCCTCGTACAGGGCTACGAG. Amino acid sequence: CASSALVQGYE. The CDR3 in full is CASSALVQGYEQYF. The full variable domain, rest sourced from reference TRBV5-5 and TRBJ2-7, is DAGVTQSPTHLIKTRGQQVTLRCSPISGHKSVSWYQQVLGQGPQFIFQYYEKEERGRGNFPDRFSARQFPNYSSELNVNALLLGDSALYLCASSALVQGYEQYFGPGTRLTVT.

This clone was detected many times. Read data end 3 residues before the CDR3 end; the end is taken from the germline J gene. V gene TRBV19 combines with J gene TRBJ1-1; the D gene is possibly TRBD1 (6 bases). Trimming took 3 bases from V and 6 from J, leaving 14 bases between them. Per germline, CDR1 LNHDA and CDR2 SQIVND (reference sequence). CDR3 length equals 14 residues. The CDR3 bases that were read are TGTGCCAGTAGTATTAGTGTGGGGGCCCCTGAA. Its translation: CASSISVGAPE. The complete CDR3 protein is CASSISVGAPEAFF.

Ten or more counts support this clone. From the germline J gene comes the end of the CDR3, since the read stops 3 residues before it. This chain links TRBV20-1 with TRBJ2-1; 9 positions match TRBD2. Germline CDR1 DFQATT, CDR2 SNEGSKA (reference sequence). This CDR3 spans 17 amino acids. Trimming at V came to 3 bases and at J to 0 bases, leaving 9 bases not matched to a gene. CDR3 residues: CSARGDAGGSSYNEQFF. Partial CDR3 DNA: TGCAGTGCTAGGGGGGATGCGGGGGGGTCCTCCTACAATGAG.

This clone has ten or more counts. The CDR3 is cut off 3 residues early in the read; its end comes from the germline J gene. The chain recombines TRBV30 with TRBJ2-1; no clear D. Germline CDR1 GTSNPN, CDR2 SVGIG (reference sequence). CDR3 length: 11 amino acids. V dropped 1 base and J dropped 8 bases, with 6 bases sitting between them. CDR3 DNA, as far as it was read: TGTGCCTGGAGTGCTTCCCATGAG. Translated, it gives CAWSASHE. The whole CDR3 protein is CAWSASHEQFF. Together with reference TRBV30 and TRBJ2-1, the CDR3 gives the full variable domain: SQTIHQWPATLVQPVGSPLSLECTVEGTSNPNLYWYRQAAGRGLQLLFYSVGIGQISSEVPQNLSASRPQDRQFILSSKKLLLSDSGFYLCAWSASHEQFFGPGTRLTVL.

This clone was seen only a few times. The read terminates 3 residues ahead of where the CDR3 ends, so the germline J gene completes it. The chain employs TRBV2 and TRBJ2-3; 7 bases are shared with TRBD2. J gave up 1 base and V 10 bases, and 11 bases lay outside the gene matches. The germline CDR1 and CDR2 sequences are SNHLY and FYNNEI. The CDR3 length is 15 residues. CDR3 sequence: CATRLAGLGTDTQYF. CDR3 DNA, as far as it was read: TGTGCCACAAGACTAGCTGGGCTGGGCACAGATACG.